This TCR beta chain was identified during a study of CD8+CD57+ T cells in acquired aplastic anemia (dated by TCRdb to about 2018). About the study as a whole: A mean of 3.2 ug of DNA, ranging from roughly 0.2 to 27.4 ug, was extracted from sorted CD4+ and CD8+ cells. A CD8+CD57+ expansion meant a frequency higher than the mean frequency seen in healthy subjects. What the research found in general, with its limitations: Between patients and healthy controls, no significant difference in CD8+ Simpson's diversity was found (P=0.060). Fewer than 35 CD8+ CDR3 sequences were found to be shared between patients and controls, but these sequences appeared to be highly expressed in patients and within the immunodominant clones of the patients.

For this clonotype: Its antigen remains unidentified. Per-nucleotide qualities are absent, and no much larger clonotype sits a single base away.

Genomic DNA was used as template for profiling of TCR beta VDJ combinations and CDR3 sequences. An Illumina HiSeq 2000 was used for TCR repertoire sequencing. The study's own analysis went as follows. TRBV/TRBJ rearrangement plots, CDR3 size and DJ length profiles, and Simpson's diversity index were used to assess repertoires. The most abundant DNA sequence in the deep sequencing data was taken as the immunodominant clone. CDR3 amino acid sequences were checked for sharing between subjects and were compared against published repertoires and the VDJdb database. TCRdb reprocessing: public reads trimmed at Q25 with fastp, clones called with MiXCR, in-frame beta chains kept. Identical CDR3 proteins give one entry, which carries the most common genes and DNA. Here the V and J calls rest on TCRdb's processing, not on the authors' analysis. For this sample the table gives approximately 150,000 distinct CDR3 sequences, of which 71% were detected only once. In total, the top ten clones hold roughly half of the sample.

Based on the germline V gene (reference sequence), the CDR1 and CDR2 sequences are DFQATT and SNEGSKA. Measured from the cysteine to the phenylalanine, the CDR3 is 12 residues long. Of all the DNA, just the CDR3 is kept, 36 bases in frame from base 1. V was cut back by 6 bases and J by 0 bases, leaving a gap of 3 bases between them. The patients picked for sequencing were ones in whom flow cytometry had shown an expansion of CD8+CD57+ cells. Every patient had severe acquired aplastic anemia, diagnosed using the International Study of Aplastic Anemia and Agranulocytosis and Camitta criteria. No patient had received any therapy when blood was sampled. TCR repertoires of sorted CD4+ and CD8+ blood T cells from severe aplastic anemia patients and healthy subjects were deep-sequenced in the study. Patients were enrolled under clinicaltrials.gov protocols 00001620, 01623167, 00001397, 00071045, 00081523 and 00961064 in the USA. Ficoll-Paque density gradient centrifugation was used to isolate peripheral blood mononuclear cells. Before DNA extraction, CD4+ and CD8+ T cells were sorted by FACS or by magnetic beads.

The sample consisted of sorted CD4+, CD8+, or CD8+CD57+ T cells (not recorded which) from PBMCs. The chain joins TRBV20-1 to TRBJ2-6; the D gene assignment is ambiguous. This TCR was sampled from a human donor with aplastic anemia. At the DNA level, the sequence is TGCAGTGCGACCTCTGGGGCCAACGTCCTGACTTTC. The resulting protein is CSATSGANVLTF.